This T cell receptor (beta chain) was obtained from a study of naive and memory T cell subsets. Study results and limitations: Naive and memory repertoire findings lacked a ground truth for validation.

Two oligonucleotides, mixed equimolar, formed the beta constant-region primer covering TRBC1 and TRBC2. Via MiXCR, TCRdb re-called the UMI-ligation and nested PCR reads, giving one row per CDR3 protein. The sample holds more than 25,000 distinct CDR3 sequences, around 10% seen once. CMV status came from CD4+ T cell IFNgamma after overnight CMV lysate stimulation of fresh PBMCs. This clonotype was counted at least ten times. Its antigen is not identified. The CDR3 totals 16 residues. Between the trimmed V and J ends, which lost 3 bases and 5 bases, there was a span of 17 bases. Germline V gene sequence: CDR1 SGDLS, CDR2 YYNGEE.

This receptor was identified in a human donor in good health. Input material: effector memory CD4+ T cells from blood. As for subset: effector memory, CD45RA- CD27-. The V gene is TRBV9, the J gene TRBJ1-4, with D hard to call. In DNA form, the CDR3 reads TGTGCCAGCAGCGGTGGTTGGGCAGGAGGAAATGAAAAACTGTTTTTT. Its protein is CASSGGWAGGNEKLFF.